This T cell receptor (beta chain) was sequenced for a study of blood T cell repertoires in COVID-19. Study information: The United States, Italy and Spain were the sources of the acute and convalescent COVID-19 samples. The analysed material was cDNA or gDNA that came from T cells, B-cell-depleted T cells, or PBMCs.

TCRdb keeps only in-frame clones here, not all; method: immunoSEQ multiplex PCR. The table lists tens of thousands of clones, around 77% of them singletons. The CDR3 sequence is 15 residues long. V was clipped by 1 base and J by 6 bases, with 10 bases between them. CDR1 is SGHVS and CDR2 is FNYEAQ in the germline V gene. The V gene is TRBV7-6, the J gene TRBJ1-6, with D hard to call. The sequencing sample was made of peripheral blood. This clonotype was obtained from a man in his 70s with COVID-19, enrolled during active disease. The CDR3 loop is CASSLGPGLNSPLHF. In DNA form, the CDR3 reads TGTGCCAGCAGCTTAGGACCAGGACTTAATTCACCCCTCCACTTT.